Following are 2 T cell receptor beta chains from one sample sequenced in a study of human T cells and chemical hapten exposure. TCRdb reprocessed the RACE reads with MiXCR, giving one entry per CDR3 protein. This table holds roughly 200,000 distinct CDR3 sequences, around a quarter found once. The sample's time point: patch test 3, about 24 weeks after DPC sensitization. Treatment specified: therapeutic diphenylcyclopropenone sensitization with weekly scalp DPC. The sample here was whole blood, taken in connection with sensitization to the hapten diphenylcyclopropenone (DPC). These receptors were taken from a woman between 40 and 55 years old with alopecia areata. Some clones in this sample may be carry-over from other donors' samples.

This sequence joins TRBV11-2 and TRBJ1-1; TRBD1 is a possible D gene (5 bases). The V end was cut by 5 bases, the J end by 3 bases, with 13 bases between. Germline V gene data show CDR1 as SGHAT and CDR2 as FQNNGV. The CDR3 totals 14 residues. The CDR3 spells CASSDSGLYTEAFF. The DNA of the CDR3 is TGTGCCAGCAGCGATTCAGGGCTTTACACTGAAGCTTTCTTT.

The J gene is TRBJ1-1, the V gene TRBV6-5; 7 positions agree with TRBD1. The CDR3 loop spans 14 amino acids. Trimming cost V 5 bases and J 1 base; bases outside gene matches: 4. From germline, CDR1 is MNHEY and CDR2 SVGAGI. CDR3 nucleotides: TGTGCCAGCAGTCCGACAGGGCCGAACACTGAAGCTTTCTTT. This sequence encodes CASSPTGPNTEAFF.